Below, 30 T cell receptor beta chains from the same sample are listed, as sequenced in a study of T-cell memory formation after mild COVID-19 (dated by TCRdb to the early 2020s). Library preparation employed 5' RACE. Sequencing was carried out with an Illumina NovaSeq 6000. TCRdb reanalyzed the raw reads on its own, using fastp at Q25 for trimming and MiXCR for clone calling, and kept in-frame beta chains. Identical CDR3 protein sequences are pooled into one entry, listed with their most common genes and DNA. The sample table holds about 440,000 distinct CDR3 sequences, of which 15% to 25% were seen once. Roughly 8.4% of the sample goes to the ten largest clones. Source material: PBMCs or a T cell subset sorted from them (not recorded which). The source is an adult woman who had mild COVID-19 (a few samples of this study predate the infection). The sample titles of this study are shuffled in the database, so cell type and time point are left out; the donor was told from shared clones.

This clonotype showed up just a few times. CDR3 DNA: TGTGCCAGCAGCTTAGAGGGGACAGGGAAGAACACTGAAGCTTTCTTT. Translated: CASSLEGTGKNTEAFF. The chain recombines TRBV7-2 with TRBJ1-1; TRBD1 matches 9 bases. Germline values: CDR1 SGHTA, CDR2 FQGNSA. V was clipped by 1 base and J by 1 base; unmatched bases: 4. CDR3 length equals 16 residues.

V usage is TRBV7-9 and J usage is TRBJ2-1, with D unresolved. Trimming pared 1 base from V and 11 bases from J, leaving 15 bases between. Germline-derived CDR1 and CDR2 are SEHNR and FQNEAQ (reference sequence). The length of the CDR3 is 14 residues. CDR3 sequence: CASSLDTRTGQQFF. CDR3 nucleotides: TGTGCCAGCAGCTTAGACACCCGGACCGGCCAGCAGTTCTTC.

The chain employs TRBV7-6 and TRBJ2-3, with 9 bases matching TRBD2. The V gene's germline CDR1 is SGHVS and CDR2 FNYEAQ. Losses at the gene ends were 5 bases for V and 1 base for J; bases not matched to a gene: 13. This CDR3 is built from 18 residues. The DNA of the CDR3 is TGTGCCAGCAGCCCCACAGCGGGAGGAGGTCCGGGCACAGATACGCAGTATTTT. This sequence encodes CASSPTAGGGPGTDTQYF.

The V gene is TRBV6-6, the J gene TRBJ2-7; possibly TRBD2 for D (6 bases). Germline CDR1 is MNHNY and CDR2 is SVGAGI (reference sequence). There are 14 residues in the CDR3. The V end lost 2 bases, the J end lost 2 bases, and 10 bases lay between the germline ends. CDR3: CASSYDAGPYEQYF. The CDR3 region has the DNA TGTGCCAGCAGTTACGACGCGGGGCCCTACGAGCAGTACTTC.

This clonotype has a handful of counts. The chain combines TRBV4-1 with TRBJ2-5; D is unresolved. The CDR3 has 13 amino acids. The germline V gene has CDR1 MGHRA and CDR2 YSYEKL. V was clipped by 0 bases and J by 1 base, with 3 bases between them. CDR3 amino acids: CASSQEVQETQYF. CDR3 DNA sequence: TGCGCCAGCAGCCAAGAGGTCCAAGAGACCCAGTACTTC.

This clonotype has just a few counts. The genes are TRBV5-6 and TRBJ2-1; D call uncertain. Trimming cost V 1 base and J 5 bases, with 10 bases left between them. The CDR3 is made up of 14 amino acids. CDR1 and CDR2 from the germline V gene are SGHDT and YYEEEE. This CDR3 is CASSLLEIHNEQFF. The DNA of the CDR3 is TGTGCCAGCAGCTTGCTCGAAATCCACAATGAGCAGTTCTTC.

This rearrangement joins TRBV2 to TRBJ1-6; D gene ambiguous. V lost 1 base to trimming and J lost 7 bases, with 5 bases between them. Germline values: CDR1 SNHLY, CDR2 FYNNEI. CDR3 size: 13 residues. The CDR3 DNA reads as TGTGCCAGCAGTGAAGGTCGGAATTCACCCCTCCACTTT. It encodes CASSEGRNSPLHF.

This clonotype turned up a few times. The J gene is TRBJ1-1, the V gene TRBV20-1, with D unresolved. V was trimmed by 2 bases and J by 2 bases, leaving 15 bases between them. The CDR3 is 15 residues long. Germline V gene lookup returns CDR1 DFQATT and CDR2 SNEGSKA (reference sequence). CDR3 DNA: TGCAGTGCTAGACCGCGGGAGGGCCTCAACACTGAAGCTTTCTTT. Its translation: CSARPREGLNTEAFF.

This clonotype was counted between two and nine times. The chain couples TRBV20-1 to TRBJ2-3; tentatively, D is TRBD1 (6 bases). CDR1 and CDR2 from the germline V gene are DFQATT and SNEGSKA (reference sequence). V lost 4 bases, J lost 5 bases, and 19 bases lay in between. The CDR3 is made up of 15 amino acids. Here the CDR3 reads CSAIVAAGDGDTQYF. The CDR3 region has the DNA TGCAGTGCTATTGTCGCGGCAGGGGATGGAGATACGCAGTATTTT.

The chain employs TRBV20-1 and TRBJ2-1; tentatively, D is TRBD2 (6 bases). This CDR3 has 14 residues. Germline lookup yields CDR1 DFQATT and CDR2 SNEGSKA (reference sequence). Trimming took 5 bases from V and 0 from J, leaving 11 bases between them. In DNA, the CDR3 is TGCAGTGCTGTGCTAGCGAGCTCCTACAATGAGCAGTTCTTC. This sequence encodes CSAVLASSYNEQFF.

The chain couples TRBV18 to TRBJ1-1; tentative D call: TRBD1 (5 bases). There are 16 residues in the CDR3. Germline CDR1 KGHSH, CDR2 LQKENI. V was pared by 3 bases and J by 1 base, with 15 bases between. The CDR3 bases are TGTGCCAGCTCACCGCTCCCAGGGAAGGGGAACACTGAAGCTTTCTTT. Amino acid sequence: CASSPLPGKGNTEAFF.

This clonotype has just a few counts. The chain links TRBV29-1 to TRBJ2-1; TRBD1 is a possible D gene (5 bases). Germline CDR1 reads SQVTM; CDR2 reads ANQGSEA. This CDR3 is 13 amino acids long. V shed 6 bases and J shed 5 bases, with 14 bases lying between them. CDR3 in amino acids: CSVQTDSHNEQFF. The CDR3 DNA is TGCAGCGTACAAACTGACAGCCACAATGAGCAGTTCTTC.

This clonotype was seen a handful of times. V is TRBV5-1 and J is TRBJ1-2; a possible D gene is TRBD1 (6 bases). Trimming took off 4 bases at V and 4 bases at J, with 11 bases between the two ends. Germline-derived CDR1 and CDR2 are SGHRS and YFSETQ. This CDR3 region has 13 residues. CDR3 sequence: CASSQGTSYGYTF. The CDR3 DNA reads as TGCGCCAGCAGCCAAGGGACAAGCTATGGCTACACCTTC.

The chain uses TRBV27 and TRBJ2-7, with a possible D match to TRBD1 (5 bases). Germline V gene lookup returns CDR1 MNHEY and CDR2 SMNVEV (reference sequence). Trimming took off 6 bases at V and 3 bases at J, with 15 bases between the two ends. The CDR3 extends over 14 amino acids. The CDR3 is CASSRQRKSYEQYF. CDR3 nucleotides: TGTGCCAGCAGCCGACAGCGCAAAAGCTACGAGCAGTACTTC.

This clonotype was counted between two and nine times. The rearrangement uses TRBV29-1 and TRBJ2-7; the D gene is possibly TRBD2 (7 bases). This CDR3 contains 12 residues. Germline CDR1 reads SQVTM; CDR2 reads ANQGSEA. The V and J ends lost 2 bases and 6 bases respectively, with 11 bases between them. CDR3 amino acids: CSVEIGGLEQYF. The CDR3 DNA follows: TGCAGCGTTGAAATCGGGGGGCTCGAGCAGTACTTC.

This chain links TRBV15 with TRBJ2-1; 8 bases line up with TRBD2. Germline CDR1 is LNHNV and CDR2 is YYDKDF (reference sequence). The CDR3 loop spans 13 amino acids. V lost 5 bases and J lost 8; bases outside the gene matches: 5. The CDR3, as DNA: TGTGCCACCAGCCGGACTAGCTGGGATGAGCAGTTCTTC. This sequence encodes CATSRTSWDEQFF.

This sequence joins TRBV20-1 and TRBJ2-7; D possibly corresponds to TRBD2 (6 bases). The V end was cut by 0 bases, the J end by 3 bases, with 21 bases between. CDR1 and CDR2 from the germline V gene are DFQATT and SNEGSKA (reference sequence). The CDR3 is made up of 17 amino acids. The CDR3 sequence is CSARDLLAGHRDYEQYF. CDR3 DNA: TGCAGTGCTAGAGATCTTTTGGCGGGGCATCGGGACTACGAGCAGTACTTC.

This clonotype was detected a few times. The CDR3 nucleotides are TGTGCCAGCAGTTACGAACCGAGCTCCTACGAGCAGTACTTC. It specifies CASSYEPSSYEQYF. The chain is built from TRBV6-2 or TRBV6-3 and TRBJ2-7; D gene uncertain. Trimming pared 2 bases from V and 0 bases from J, leaving 8 bases between. This CDR3 is 14 amino acids long. CDR1 and CDR2 (germline): MNHEY, SVGEGT.

CDR3 protein: CASSPEGLGGEQYF. The CDR3 bases are TGTGCCAGCAGCCCGGAAGGGCTCGGGGGCGAGCAGTACTTC. This chain joins TRBV11-3 and TRBJ2-7; tentative D call: TRBD2 (6 bases). The CDR3 totals 14 residues. Germline V CDR1 and CDR2: SGHNT, YENEEA. V lost 5 bases, J lost 6 bases, and 17 bases lay in between.

The V gene is TRBV14, the J gene TRBJ1-2; D is perhaps TRBD1 (6 bases). Germline loops: CDR1 SGHDN, CDR2 FVKESK. The V end lost 0 bases, the J end lost 4 bases, and 9 bases lay between the germline ends. CDR3 length: 14 residues. The CDR3 DNA reads as TGTGCCAGCAGCCAAGATCGGACAGTCTATGGCTACACCTTC. Encoded protein: CASSQDRTVYGYTF.

CDR3 DNA: TGTGCCAGCAGCCGAGGACAAGTGAACACTGAAGCTTTCTTT. This sequence encodes CASSRGQVNTEAFF. The chain employs TRBV7-2 and TRBJ1-1; weak D call: TRBD1 (5 bases). CDR3 length: 14 amino acids. Per germline, CDR1 SGHTA and CDR2 FQGNSA. Trimming removed 5 bases at V and 0 bases at J, with 10 bases between.

This rearrangement joins TRBV12-3 or TRBV12-4 to TRBJ2-3; tentatively, D is TRBD2 (5 bases). V was trimmed by 3 bases and J by 2 bases, leaving 15 bases between them. This CDR3 is 16 amino acids long. The CDR3 spells CASSLISSGYTDTQYF. In DNA form, the CDR3 reads TGTGCCAGCAGTTTGATCTCCAGCGGATACACAGATACGCAGTATTTT.

This clonotype was observed a few times. The rearrangement uses TRBV20-1 and TRBJ1-1; D is ambiguous. Germline loops: CDR1 DFQATT, CDR2 SNEGSKA (reference sequence). The V gene lost 2 bases and the J gene lost 7 bases, with 11 bases spanning the gap. CDR3 length equals 12 residues. For the CDR3, the DNA is TGCAGTGCTAGAATTTCGGGGTATGAAGCTTTCTTT. Translation: CSARISGYEAFF.

In this sample, this clonotype turned up a few times. V and J are TRBV7-3 and TRBJ2-1; 7 positions match TRBD2. The CDR3 loop spans 15 amino acids. V lost 1 base and J lost 2; bases outside the gene matches: 2. CDR1 and CDR2 from the germline V gene are SGHTA and FQGTGA. The CDR3 DNA sequence: TGTGCCAGCAGCTTAATTCTAGCGGCCTACAATGAGCAGTTCTTC. Its protein product is CASSLILAAYNEQFF. Full variable domain (remainder filled in from reference TRBV7-3 and TRBJ2-1): GAGVSQTPSNKVTEKGKYVELRCDPISGHTALYWYRQSLGQGPEFLIYFQGTGAADDSGLPNDRFFAVRPEGSVSTLKIQRTERGDSAVYLCASSLILAAYNEQFFGPGTRLTVL.

The table lists this clonotype with a few counts. The J gene is TRBJ2-7, the V gene TRBV7-9; TRBD2 matches 8 bases. Germline CDR1 reads SEHNR; CDR2 reads FQNEAQ (reference sequence). The V and J ends lost 5 bases and 2 bases, in that order; junction bases with no gene match: 11. The CDR3 has 16 residues. The DNA of the CDR3 is TGTGCCAGCAGCCCAGCCCCCCGGGGGGGCGCCTACGAGCAGTACTTC. Residues: CASSPAPRGGAYEQYF.

The chain carries TRBV4-1 and TRBJ2-1; 11 bases map to TRBD2. Germline CDR1 reads MGHRA; CDR2 reads YSYEKL. This CDR3 is 17 amino acids long. V shed 3 bases and J 4 bases; nucleotides not matched to a gene: 8. The CDR3, as DNA: TGCGCCAGCAGCCATTTGACTAGCGGGGCACAATACAATGAGCAGTTCTTC. Translating it yields CASSHLTSGAQYNEQFF.

This clonotype turned up a few times. The chain uses TRBV24-1 and TRBJ2-7; 7 bases line up with TRBD1. Trimming took 4 bases from V and 3 from J; bases not matched to a gene: 8. Per the germline V gene, CDR1 is KGHDR and CDR2 is SFDVKD. The CDR3 length is 15 residues. The CDR3 nucleotides read TGTGCCACCAGTGACCCCAACACAGGGGACTACGAGCAGTACTTC. Translation gives CATSDPNTGDYEQYF.

The genes are TRBV24-1 and TRBJ2-1; 10 bases fit TRBD2. The trim removed 5 bases at V and 0 bases at J, leaving 6 bases unmatched. The germline CDR1 and CDR2 sequences are KGHDR and SFDVKD. This CDR3 comprises 17 residues. The CDR3 nucleotides are TGTGCCACCAGTGGGATAGCGGGAGGCATCTCCTACAATGAGCAGTTCTTC. It translates to CATSGIAGGISYNEQFF.

The gene calls are TRBV3-1 and TRBJ2-3; TRBD2 matches at 9 bases. The CDR3 sequence is 18 residues long. Trimming removed 0 bases from V and 5 bases from J; junction bases left unmatched: 12. Germline V CDR1 and CDR2: LGHDT, YNNKEL (reference sequence). The CDR3 protein is CASSQDRGLAGSGDTQYF. The CDR3 nucleotides read TGTGCCAGCAGCCAAGATCGGGGCCTAGCGGGATCGGGAGATACGCAGTATTTT.

About this clonotype: The junction does not match germline at one end; this may be a read error. The chain employs TRBV24-1 and TRBJ2-7, with a possible D match to TRBD2 (6 bases). Germline V lookup: CDR1 KGHDR, CDR2 SFDVKD. The CDR3 is made up of 15 amino acids. The CDR3 region has the DNA TGTGCCGCCAGTGGGGTGTCAAGCGGGTCTGACGAGCAGTACTTC. This translates into CAASGVSSGSDEQYF.